The 18 T cell receptor beta chains below come from one sample, sequenced in a study of blood T cell repertoires in COVID-19. Clones were sequenced by immunoSEQ multiplex PCR, and TCRdb holds only the in-frame ones, with some missing. The sample lists around 190,000 clones; roughly 77% were seen once. The sequenced material came from PBMCs or T cells enriched from blood (not recorded which). The receptors stem from a man aged 35 to 55 who had recovered from COVID-19.

This chain joins TRBV11-2 and TRBJ2-5, with TRBD1 as a possible D gene (6 bases). V was pared by 5 bases and J by 3 bases, with 13 bases between. Per germline, CDR1 SGHAT and CDR2 FQNNGV. CDR3 length: 14 residues. The CDR3 DNA reads as TGTGCCAGCAGCGGTTACAGGGTTGAAGAGACCCAGTACTTC. It encodes CASSGYRVEETQYF.

The V gene is TRBV29-1, the J gene TRBJ1-1, with a weak D call TRBD1 (5 bases). The CDR3 length is 14 residues. V gave up 7 bases and J gave up 0 bases, with 15 bases separating them. Germline loops: CDR1 SQVTM, CDR2 ANQGSEA. CDR3 sequence reads: CSAPSEGMNTEAFF. The CDR3 region has the DNA TGCAGCGCACCCTCGGAGGGGATGAACACTGAAGCTTTCTTT.

This clone has ten or more counts. CDR3 region: CASTYQGLNPDNEQFF. As DNA, the CDR3 is TGTGCCAGTACCTATCAGGGACTGAATCCCGACAATGAGCAGTTCTTC. This chain joins TRBV19 and TRBJ2-1; perhaps TRBD2 as D (6 bases). Germline CDR1 LNHDA, CDR2 SQIVND (reference sequence). This CDR3 contains 16 residues. The V end was cut by 7 bases, the J end by 5 bases, with 21 bases between. Drawing the rest from reference TRBV19 and TRBJ2-1, the complete variable domain is DGGITQSPKYLFRKEGQNVTLSCEQNLNHDAMYWYRQDPGQGLRLIYYSQIVNDFQKGDIAEGYSVSREKKESFPLTVTSAQKNPTAFYLCASTYQGLNPDNEQFFGPGTRLTVL.

The chain carries TRBV10-3 and TRBJ1-5; weak D call: TRBD1 (5 bases). The germline V gene has CDR1 ENHRY and CDR2 SYGVKD. The length of the CDR3 is 13 residues. Trimming took 6 bases from V and 3 from J, leaving 9 bases between them. Written as DNA, the CDR3 is TGTGCCATCAGGCAGGGTCCCAATCAGCCCCAGCATTTT. Translation: CAIRQGPNQPQHF.

The V call is TRBV6-5, the J call TRBJ2-7; TRBD2 aligns across 7 bases. Unmatched junction bases numbered 9, after V lost 6 bases and J lost 1 base. Germline CDR1 reads MNHEY; CDR2 reads SVGAGI. The CDR3 contains 15 residues. The CDR3 here is CASSSLAALSYEQYF. The CDR3 DNA is TGTGCCAGCAGCTCGCTAGCGGCCCTTTCCTACGAGCAGTACTTC.

In its sample, this clone was seen once. J is TRBJ1-1 and V is TRBV5-1, with D possibly TRBD1 on 5 matching bases. The length of the CDR3 is 14 residues. V dropped 4 bases and J dropped 6 bases, with 16 bases sitting between them. The V gene's germline CDR1 is SGHRS and CDR2 YFSETQ. The CDR3 is CASSPFGGGSEAFF. CDR3 bases: TGCGCCAGCAGCCCTTTTGGGGGAGGATCTGAAGCTTTCTTT. The full variable domain, with the rest looked up from reference TRBV5-1 and TRBJ1-1, is KAGVTQTPRYLIKTRGQQVTLSCSPISGHRSVSWYQQTPGQGLQFLFEYFSETQRNKGNFPGRFSGRQFSNSRSEMNVSTLELGDSALYLCASSPFGGGSEAFFGQGTRLTVV.

This chain uses TRBV19 with TRBJ2-1; the D gene is possibly TRBD1 (5 bases). The CDR3 loop spans 14 amino acids. The V end lost 9 bases, the J end lost 5 bases, and 17 bases lay between the germline ends. The germline gives CDR1 LNHDA, CDR2 SQIVND (reference sequence). CDR3: CASADTSLNNEQFF. In DNA form, the CDR3 reads TGTGCCAGCGCGGACACATCCCTTAACAATGAGCAGTTCTTC.

The chain carries TRBV19 and TRBJ2-2, with TRBD1 identical over 10 bases. V gave up 5 bases and J gave up 5 bases; unmatched junction bases: 8. The CDR3 contains 16 residues. CDR1 LNHDA and CDR2 SQIVND come from the germline V gene (reference sequence). CDR3 bases: TGTGCCAGTAGTTCCCGGGACAGGGGCGGTACCGGGGAGCTGTTTTTT. Amino acids: CASSSRDRGGTGELFF. The whole variable domain, remainder taken from reference TRBV19 and TRBJ2-2, is DGGITQSPKYLFRKEGQNVTLSCEQNLNHDAMYWYRQDPGQGLRLIYYSQIVNDFQKGDIAEGYSVSREKKESFPLTVTSAQKNPTAFYLCASSSRDRGGTGELFFGEGSRLTVL.

The chain has TRBV2 and TRBJ2-7, with TRBD1 as a possible D gene (6 bases). Trimming removed 1 base from V and 3 bases from J, with 7 bases in between. This CDR3 is 13 amino acids long. The V gene's germline CDR1 is SNHLY and CDR2 FYNNEI. DNA for the CDR3: TGTGCCAGCAGTGAAGGGGACATCTACGAGCAGTACTTC. Its protein is CASSEGDIYEQYF.

The V call is TRBV25-1, the J call TRBJ2-5; the D is unclear. Trimming took 6 bases from V and 5 from J, leaving 13 bases between them. Germline V lookup: CDR1 MGHDK, CDR2 SYGVNS. This CDR3 has 13 residues. This CDR3 reads CASRDPNGETQYF. Written as DNA, the CDR3 is TGTGCCAGCAGGGATCCTAACGGGGAGACCCAGTACTTC.

The sample holds a few counts of this clone. The chain recombines TRBV5-5 with TRBJ1-5; tentative D call: TRBD1 (5 bases). This CDR3 comprises 15 residues. Germline CDR1 SGHKS, CDR2 YYEKEE (reference sequence). The V end lost 1 base, the J end lost 4 bases, and 12 bases lay between the germline ends. The CDR3 bases are TGTGCCAGCAGCTTGATCTGGGGCTCAAATCAGCCCCAGCATTTT. This translates into CASSLIWGSNQPQHF.

The chain joins TRBV6-5 to TRBJ1-5; unclear D gene. In germline, CDR1 is MNHEY, CDR2 SVGAGI. Trimming left V 4 bases short and J 7 bases short, with 14 bases between. The CDR3 runs 14 residues. The CDR3 here is CASSLSYRGQPQHF. The DNA for the CDR3 is TGTGCCAGCAGTTTATCATACAGAGGGCAGCCCCAGCATTTT.

This chain uses TRBV3-1 (or the pseudogene TRBV3-2) with TRBJ1-4; no clear D gene. Looked up from germline, CDR1 is LGHDT and CDR2 is YNNKEL (reference sequence). There are 17 residues in the CDR3. Trimming shortened V by 1 base and J by 10 bases, and 22 bases separated the two germline ends. The CDR3 region has the DNA TGTGCCAGCAGCCAAGGACTCGGGGAACGGGAGGGCGCAAAACTGTTTTTT. It specifies CASSQGLGEREGAKLFF.

The J gene is TRBJ2-7, the V gene TRBV18; 8 bases align to TRBD1. This CDR3 has 13 amino acids. Trimming cost V 3 bases and J 5 bases; bases outside gene matches: 3. The germline gives CDR1 KGHSH, CDR2 LQKENI. The CDR3 reads CASSPRGQNEQYF. The CDR3 DNA is TGTGCCAGCTCACCCAGGGGGCAGAACGAGCAGTACTTC.

This chain links TRBV4-1 with TRBJ2-7; 15 nucleotides align to TRBD2. J was trimmed by 3 bases and V by 0 bases; bases with no gene match: 9. Per the germline V gene, CDR1 is MGHRA and CDR2 is YSYEKL. The CDR3 totals 19 residues. The CDR3 is CASSQDLRTSGRAYYEQYF. In nucleotides, the CDR3 is TGCGCCAGCAGCCAAGACCTCCGGACTAGCGGGAGGGCCTACTACGAGCAGTACTTC.

The rearrangement links TRBV6-5 to TRBJ1-1, with 9 bases lining up with TRBD1. The length of the CDR3 is 14 residues. V was clipped by 7 bases and J by 8 bases; unmatched bases: 11. Germline-derived CDR1 and CDR2 are MNHEY and SVGAGI. The CDR3 region is CASTFRQGGMEAFF. Here the CDR3 DNA reads TGTGCCAGCACCTTTCGACAGGGGGGCATGGAAGCTTTCTTT.

The DNA for the CDR3 is TGTGCCAGCAGCTTGGGACCCCCAGCGGGAGGGATCTACGAGCAGTACTTC. Its translation is CASSLGPPAGGIYEQYF. V is TRBV5-4 and J is TRBJ2-7; 10 bases agree with TRBD2. The length of the CDR3 is 17 residues. V dropped 0 bases and J dropped 3; count of bases not matched to a gene: 9. Germline assignment: CDR1 SGHNT and CDR2 YYREEE (reference sequence).

V and J are TRBV7-2 and TRBJ1-2, with TRBD1 as a possible D gene (5 bases). Trimming removed 0 bases from V and 4 bases from J, with 15 bases in between. Germline V CDR1 and CDR2: SGHTA, FQGNSA. The CDR3 is made up of 16 amino acids. The CDR3 nucleotides read TGTGCCAGCAGCTTAGCGAGTACAGGAACCTCCTATGGCTACACCTTC. This codes for CASSLASTGTSYGYTF.